This T cell receptor (beta chain) was found in a study of cytomegalovirus exposure and HLA in healthy donors. Germline CDR1 and CDR2: MNHEY and SVGAGI. The CDR3 loop spans 13 amino acids. Between the trimmed V and J ends, which lost 2 bases and 1 base, there was a span of 6 bases. Use of 60 Vbeta and 13 Jbeta primers characterized the PCR. TCRdb's copy holds only in-frame clones and misses some; the assay was immunoSEQ multiplex PCR. The profile shows some 140,000 clones, roughly 74% of them singletons. Whole-study findings and limits: TCR beta sequences reportedly predicted most subjects' HLA-A and HLA-B alleles accurately.

Concerning this clone: As yet, its antigen is unknown.

This receptor was taken from a man between 18 and 35 years old in good health and CMV-seronegative. V gene TRBV6-5 combines with J gene TRBJ2-7; D perhaps matches TRBD1 (5 bases). The material sequenced was PBMCs. The CDR3 region is CASSYDSSYEQYF. The CDR3 bases are TGTGCCAGCAGTTACGACAGTTCCTACGAGCAGTACTTC.